The 18 T cell receptor beta chains below come from one sample, sequenced in a study of human versus mouse CDR3 diversity and MHC coevolution. Here immunoSEQ multiplex PCR was the method, and the copy in TCRdb shows in-frame clones only, minus some. The sample contains about 77,000 clones, just under 95% of which appear only once. Sequencing was performed on naive CD4+ T cells from blood. As for subset: CD45RO-negative CD62L-positive naive CD4 T cells. These receptors originate from a person aged 25 to 69 in good health.

This chain links TRBV19 with TRBJ1-1; 10 bases fit TRBD1. Trimming removed 3 bases from V and 0 bases from J; junction bases left unmatched: 7. This CDR3 comprises 17 residues. CDR1 is LNHDA, CDR2 SQIVND, per germline (reference sequence). CDR3 protein: CASSMMGTGVMNTEAFF. The DNA of the CDR3 is TGTGCCAGTAGTATGATGGGGACAGGGGTCATGAACACTGAAGCTTTCTTT.

The chain employs TRBV7-7 and TRBJ2-2; possible D gene TRBD2, 5 bases. Germline V gene data show CDR1 as SSHAT and CDR2 as FNYEAQ (reference sequence). The CDR3 is made up of 16 amino acids. V lost 5 bases, J lost 1 base, and 14 bases lay in between. The CDR3 DNA reads as TGTGCCAGCAGCCTCAGTAGCGCAGGGAACACCGGGGAGCTGTTTTTT. It translates to CASSLSSAGNTGELFF.

The V and J genes are TRBV19 and TRBJ2-5; D remains ambiguous. The CDR3 totals 13 residues. V shed 4 bases and J shed 2 bases, with 8 bases lying between them. The V gene's germline CDR1 is LNHDA and CDR2 SQIVND (reference sequence). CDR3 DNA: TGTGCCAGTAGTACCATCCAACAAGAGACCCAGTACTTC. The encoded protein is CASSTIQQETQYF.

This clone came up once. Mismatch with germline at one junction end may stem from a read error. The rearrangement links TRBV30 to TRBJ2-7, with a weak D call TRBD1 (6 bases). Germline V CDR1 and CDR2: GTSNPN, SVGIG (reference sequence). The CDR3 contains 12 residues. The CDR3 spells CAWSEETGPRNF. The CDR3 region has the DNA TGTGCCTGGAGTGAGGAGACAGGCCCTCGGAACTTC.

This rearrangement joins TRBV5-1 to TRBJ2-3; 7 bases line up with TRBD1. Germline assignment: CDR1 SGHRS and CDR2 YFSETQ. The CDR3 runs 16 residues. The ends lost 4 bases at V and 2 bases at J; junction bases unmatched: 10. The CDR3 loop reads CASSAHRGEVTDTQYF. In DNA, the CDR3 is TGCGCCAGCAGCGCCCACAGGGGAGAGGTCACAGATACGCAGTATTTT. Looking up the rest from reference TRBV5-1 and TRBJ2-3 gives the full variable domain: KAGVTQTPRYLIKTRGQQVTLSCSPISGHRSVSWYQQTPGQGLQFLFEYFSETQRNKGNFPGRFSGRQFSNSRSEMNVSTLELGDSALYLCASSAHRGEVTDTQYFGPGTRLTVL.

This clone occurred a few times. The J gene is TRBJ1-2, the V gene TRBV27; 7 positions match TRBD1. There are 15 residues in the CDR3. Germline V gene data show CDR1 as MNHEY and CDR2 as SMNVEV (reference sequence). With V trimmed by 3 bases and J by 0 bases, 4 bases remained unmatched. The chain's CDR3 is CASSFRTGPNYGYTF. The CDR3 region has the DNA TGTGCCAGCAGTTTTCGGACAGGCCCTAACTATGGCTACACCTTC.

There are a few counts of this clone. The rearrangement joins TRBV5-8 to TRBJ1-5; no definite D call. Germline CDR1 reads SGHTS; CDR2 reads YDEGEE. Trimming shortened V by 4 bases and J by 6 bases, and 11 bases separated the two germline ends. This CDR3 is built from 13 residues. In DNA, the CDR3 is TGTGCCAGCAGCCGATCTAGAGGTCAGCCCCAGCATTTT. Amino acid sequence: CASSRSRGQPQHF.

The genes are TRBV6-5 and TRBJ1-2; the match to TRBD1 covers 10 bases. V lost 2 bases to trimming and J lost 6 bases; unmatched junction nucleotides: 9. This CDR3 is 16 amino acids long. Germline CDR1 reads MNHEY; CDR2 reads SVGAGI. The CDR3 is CASSYAGDRGRDGYTF. Written as DNA, the CDR3 is TGTGCCAGCAGTTACGCTGGGGACAGGGGTAGGGATGGCTACACCTTC.

The V and J genes are TRBV6-5 and TRBJ1-4; D unclear. Trimming stripped 0 bases from V and 14 bases from J, with 10 bases between. Germline V gene lookup returns CDR1 MNHEY and CDR2 SVGAGI. This CDR3 comprises 12 residues. The CDR3 DNA reads TGTGCCAGCAGTTACTCGCGTGAGCCTCTGTTTTTT. This encodes CASSYSREPLFF.

The J gene is TRBJ1-2, the V gene TRBV28, with 11 bases matching TRBD1. Losses at the gene ends were 3 bases for V and 8 bases for J; bases not matched to a gene: 5. The CDR3 is 14 residues long. CDR1 is MDHEN and CDR2 is SYDVKM in the germline V gene. CDR3 residues: CASSFRGQGGGYTF. For the CDR3, the DNA is TGTGCCAGCAGTTTCCGGGGACAGGGGGGAGGCTACACCTTC.

The chain is built from TRBV18 and TRBJ1-4; no firm D call. The CDR3 consists of 13 residues. The V gene's germline CDR1 is KGHSH and CDR2 LQKENI. Between the trimmed V and J ends, which lost 4 bases and 13 bases, there was a span of 16 bases. The CDR3 sequence is CASSHTRQVLLFF. In DNA, the CDR3 is TGTGCCAGCTCACACACCCGCCAGGTACTACTGTTTTTT.

This chain joins TRBV10-3 and TRBJ1-2; 7 bases map to TRBD1. Germline V gene sequence: CDR1 ENHRY, CDR2 SYGVKD. V lost 3 bases to trimming and J lost 8 bases; unmatched junction nucleotides: 6. The CDR3 is made up of 13 amino acids. The CDR3 loop reads CAISDDRVGGYTF. CDR3 DNA sequence: TGTGCCATCAGTGATGACAGGGTGGGCGGCTACACCTTC.

The J gene is TRBJ2-5, the V gene TRBV2; D not certain. The J call may be incorrect, as the DNA end agrees better with TRBJ2-7. This CDR3 contains 16 residues. Germline V gene lookup returns CDR1 SNHLY and CDR2 FYNNEI. The CDR3, as DNA: TGTGCCAGCAGTGAAGATAGTAGTTTATTATCGTACGAGCAGTACTTC. It yields the protein CASSEDSSLLSYEQYF.

The gene calls are TRBV7-3 and TRBJ2-5; 8 bases align to TRBD2. V gave up 2 bases and J gave up 5 bases; unmatched junction bases: 7. Looked up from germline, CDR1 is SGHTA and CDR2 is FQGTGA. This CDR3 comprises 15 residues. The CDR3 is CASSLVPGGDETQYF. The DNA for the CDR3 is TGTGCCAGCAGCTTAGTCCCCGGGGGGGATGAGACCCAGTACTTC.

The V and J genes are TRBV9 and TRBJ2-3; 10 bases are a match to TRBD2. The CDR3 loop spans 15 amino acids. The V and J ends lost 1 base and 6 bases, in that order; junction bases with no gene match: 5. Germline CDR1 SGDLS, CDR2 YYNGEE. CDR3 DNA sequence: TGTGCCAGCAGCGTACAAGCGGGGGGGCGGGATACGCAGTATTTT. Its translation: CASSVQAGGRDTQYF.

V gene TRBV5-1 combines with J gene TRBJ2-7; D is undetermined. The CDR3 sequence is 13 residues long. Trimming shortened V by 4 bases and J by 2 bases, and 10 bases separated the two germline ends. The V gene's germline CDR1 is SGHRS and CDR2 YFSETQ. The CDR3 DNA sequence: TGCGCCAGCAGCACCCAACTTGCCTACGAGCAGTACTTC. It yields the protein CASSTQLAYEQYF.

About this clone: Mismatch with germline at one junction end may stem from a read error. The chain employs TRBV6-1 and TRBJ2-7, with 11 bases fitting TRBD2. Looked up from germline, CDR1 is MNHNS and CDR2 is SASEGT. This CDR3 is 18 amino acids long. DNA of the CDR3: TGTGCCAGCAGTGAAAGACGGGGTAGAGGACTAGCGGGCTTAACGAGGCACTTC. It yields the protein CASSERRGRGLAGLTRHF.

The CDR3 region is CASSLEGNTEAFF. The CDR3 bases are TGTGCCAGCAGTTTAGAGGGGAACACTGAAGCTTTCTTT. V and J are TRBV27 and TRBJ1-1, with no clear D. The CDR3 loop spans 13 amino acids. V gave up 2 bases and J gave up 1 base, with 5 bases separating them. CDR1 and CDR2 from the germline V gene are MNHEY and SMNVEV (reference sequence).